The clone carrying this T cell receptor beta chain was observed a single time. J gave up 6 bases and V 4 bases, and 5 bases lay outside the gene matches. The CDR3 runs 16 residues. Germline V gene lookup returns CDR1 SGHNT and CDR2 YYREEE (reference sequence). Produced via immunoSEQ multiplex PCR; TCRdb's table is partial and in-frame only. This repertoire shows hundreds of thousands of clones, about 95% found once; its top ten account for around 0.11%. This sample was included in a study of shared clonotypes between healthy human individuals. Naive CD8 cells, CD45RO-negative and positively selected for CCR7, excluded terminally differentiated effector memory CD45RA+ cells.

The chain joins TRBV5-4 to TRBJ2-2; 14 bases line up with TRBD2. Sequencing was performed on naive CD8+ T cells sorted from blood. The clonotype comes from a woman in her 30s in good health. The CDR3: CASSEGLAGEAGELFF. For the CDR3, the DNA is TGTGCCAGCAGCGAGGGACTAGCGGGAGAGGCCGGGGAGCTGTTTTTT.